This is a list of T cell receptor beta chains from one sample in a study of T cells in Graves' hyperthyroidism and ophthalmopathy. MiXCR, run by TCRdb on the multiplex PCR reads, gives a single entry per CDR3 protein. The sample holds around 690,000 distinct CDR3 sequences, around a sixth seen once. Sequenced material: blood. The receptors derive from a man aged 50-60 years with Graves' hyperthyroidism. The CDR3 runs from the conserved cysteine through the conserved F or W. D genes are given only for firm matches. Expanded clones are given a class, and other clones once, few, many or no size at all.

len,v_gene,j_gene,abundance,d_gene,CDR3nt,CDR3aa
16,TRBV6-2/TRBV6-3,TRBJ2-1,many,TRBD2,TGTGCCAGCAGTTACTCTCAGCGGGAGGGCGGGTATGAGCAGTTCTTC,CASSYSQREGGYEQFF
14,TRBV7-2,TRBJ2-1,many,NA,TGTGCCAGCAGCTTAGGGCTAGCGAACAATGAGCAGTTCTTC,CASSLGLANNEQFF
13,TRBV24-1,TRBJ2-2,NA,NA,TGTGCCACCAACGGATTTGGCACCGGGGAGCTGTTTTTT,CATNGFGTGELFF
14,TRBV28,TRBJ1-2,few,TRBD1,TGTGCCAGCAGAGACAGGGGGGTATACTATGGCTACACCTTC,CASRDRGVYYGYTF
18,TRBV11-2,TRBJ2-5,NA,TRBD2,TGTGCCAGCAGCTTAACTGGACTAGCGGGGAAGAGCCAAGAGACCCAGTACTTC,CASSLTGLAGKSQETQYF
18,TRBV5-4,TRBJ2-1,NA,TRBD2,TGCGCCAGCAGCCAAGGCCAACTTTCTAGCGGGAGGTACAATGAGCAGTTCTTC,CASSQGQLSSGRYNEQFF
15,TRBV6-1,TRBJ2-1,few,TRBD2,TGTGCCAGCAGTTCTATAGCGGGAGGGCTCCATGAGCAGTTCTTC,CASSSIAGGLHEQFF
13,TRBV12-3/TRBV12-4,TRBJ1-2,many,NA,TGTGCCAGCAGTTTGCGGCCTCAAGAGGGCTACACCTTC,CASSLRPQEGYTF
15,TRBV19,TRBJ1-2,many,NA,TGTGCCAGTAGTCGGGGGACACAAGCTAACTATGGCTACACCTTC,CASSRGTQANYGYTF
15,TRBV28,TRBJ2-7,many,TRBD2,TGTGCCAGCGGGGGGACTAGCGGGCAGTCGTACGAGCAGTACTTC,CASGGTSGQSYEQYF